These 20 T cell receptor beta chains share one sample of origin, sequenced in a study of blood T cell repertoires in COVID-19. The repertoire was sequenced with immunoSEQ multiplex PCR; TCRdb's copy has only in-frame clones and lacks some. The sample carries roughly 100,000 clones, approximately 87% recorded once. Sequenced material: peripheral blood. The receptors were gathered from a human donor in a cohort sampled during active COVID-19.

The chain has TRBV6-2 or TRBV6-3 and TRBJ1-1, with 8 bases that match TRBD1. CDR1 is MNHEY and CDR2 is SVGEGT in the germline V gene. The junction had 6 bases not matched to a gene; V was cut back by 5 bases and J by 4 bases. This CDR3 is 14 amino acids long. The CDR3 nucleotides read TGTGCCAGCAGTACTACAGGGGGTGTCACTGAAGCTTTCTTT. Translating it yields CASSTTGGVTEAFF.

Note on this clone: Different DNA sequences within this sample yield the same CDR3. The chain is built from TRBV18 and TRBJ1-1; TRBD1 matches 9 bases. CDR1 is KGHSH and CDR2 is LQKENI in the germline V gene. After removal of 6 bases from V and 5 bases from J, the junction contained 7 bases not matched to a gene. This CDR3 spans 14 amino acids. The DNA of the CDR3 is TGTGCCAGCTCTCCTGACAGGGGGAGGACTGAAGCTTTCTTT. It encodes CASSPDRGRTEAFF.

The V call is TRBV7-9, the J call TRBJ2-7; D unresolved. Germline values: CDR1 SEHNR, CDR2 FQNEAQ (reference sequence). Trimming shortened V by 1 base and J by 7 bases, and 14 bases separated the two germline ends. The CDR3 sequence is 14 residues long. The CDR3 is CASSLGQRSGEQYF. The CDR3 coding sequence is TGTGCCAGCAGCTTAGGACAAAGGTCAGGAGAGCAGTACTTC.

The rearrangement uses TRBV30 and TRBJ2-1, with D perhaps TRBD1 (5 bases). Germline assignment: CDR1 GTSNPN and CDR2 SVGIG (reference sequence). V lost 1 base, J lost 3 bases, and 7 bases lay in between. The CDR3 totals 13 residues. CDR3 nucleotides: TGTGCCTGGAGTGCCGGACACTACAATGAGCAGTTCTTC. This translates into CAWSAGHYNEQFF.

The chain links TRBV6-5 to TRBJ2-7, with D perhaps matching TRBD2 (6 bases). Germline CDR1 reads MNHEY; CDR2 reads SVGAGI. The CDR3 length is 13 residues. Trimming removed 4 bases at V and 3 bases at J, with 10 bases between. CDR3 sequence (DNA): TGTGCCAGCAGTTCCATGCGGGGCTACGAGCAGTACTTC. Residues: CASSSMRGYEQYF.

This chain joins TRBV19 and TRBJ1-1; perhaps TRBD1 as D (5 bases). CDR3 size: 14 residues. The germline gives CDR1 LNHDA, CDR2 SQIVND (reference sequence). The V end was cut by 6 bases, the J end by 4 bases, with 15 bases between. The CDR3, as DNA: TGTGCCAGTAGCCCTCCAGGGCGGGGCACTGAAGCTTTCTTT. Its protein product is CASSPPGRGTEAFF.

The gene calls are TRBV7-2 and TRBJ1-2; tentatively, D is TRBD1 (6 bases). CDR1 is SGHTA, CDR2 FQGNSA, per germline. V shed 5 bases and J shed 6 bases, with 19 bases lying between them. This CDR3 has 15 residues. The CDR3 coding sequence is TGTGCCAGCAGCCGGCCGGGGGGGCAAAGGGATGGCTACACCTTC. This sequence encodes CASSRPGGQRDGYTF.

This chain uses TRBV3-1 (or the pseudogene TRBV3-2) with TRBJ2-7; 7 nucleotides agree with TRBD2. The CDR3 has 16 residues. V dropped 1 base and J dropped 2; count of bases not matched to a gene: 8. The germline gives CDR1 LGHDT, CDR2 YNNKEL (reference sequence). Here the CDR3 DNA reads TGTGCCAGCAGCCAAGGGGGAGGGTGGGAACCCTACGAGCAGTACTTC. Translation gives CASSQGGGWEPYEQYF.

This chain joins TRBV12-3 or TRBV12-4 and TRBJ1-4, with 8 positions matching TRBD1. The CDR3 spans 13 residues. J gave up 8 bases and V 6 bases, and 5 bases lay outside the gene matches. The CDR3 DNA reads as TGTGCCAGCAGGCAGGGGGCGAAGGAAAAACTGTTTTTT. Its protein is CASRQGAKEKLFF.

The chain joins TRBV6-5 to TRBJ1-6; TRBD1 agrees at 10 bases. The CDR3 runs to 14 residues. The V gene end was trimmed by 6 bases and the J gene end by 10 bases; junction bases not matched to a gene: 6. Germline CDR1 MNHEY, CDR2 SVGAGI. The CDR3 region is CASSSWDRGSPLHF. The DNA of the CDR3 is TGTGCCAGCAGCTCCTGGGACAGGGGCTCACCCCTCCACTTT.

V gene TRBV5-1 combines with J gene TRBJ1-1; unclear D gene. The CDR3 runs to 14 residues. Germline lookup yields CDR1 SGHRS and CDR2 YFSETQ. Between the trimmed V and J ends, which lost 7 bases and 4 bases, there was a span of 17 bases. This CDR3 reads CASVPWEGSTEAFF. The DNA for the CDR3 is TGCGCCAGCGTACCTTGGGAGGGAAGCACTGAAGCTTTCTTT. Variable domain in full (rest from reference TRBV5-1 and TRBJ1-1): KAGVTQTPRYLIKTRGQQVTLSCSPISGHRSVSWYQQTPGQGLQFLFEYFSETQRNKGNFPGRFSGRQFSNSRSEMNVSTLELGDSALYLCASVPWEGSTEAFFGQGTRLTVV.

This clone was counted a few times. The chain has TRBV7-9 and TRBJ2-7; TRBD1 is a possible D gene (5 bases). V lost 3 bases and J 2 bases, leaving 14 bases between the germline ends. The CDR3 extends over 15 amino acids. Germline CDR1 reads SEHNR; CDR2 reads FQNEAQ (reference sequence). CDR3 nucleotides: TGTGCCAGCAGCTTGGATTACAGGCCCCCCTACGAGCAGTACTTC. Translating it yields CASSLDYRPPYEQYF.

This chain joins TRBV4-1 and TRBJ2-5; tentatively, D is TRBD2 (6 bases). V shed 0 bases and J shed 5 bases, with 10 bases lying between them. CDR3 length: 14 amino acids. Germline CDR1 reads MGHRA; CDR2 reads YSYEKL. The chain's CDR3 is CASSQDHREETQYF. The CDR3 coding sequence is TGCGCCAGCAGCCAAGATCACCGGGAGGAGACCCAGTACTTC.

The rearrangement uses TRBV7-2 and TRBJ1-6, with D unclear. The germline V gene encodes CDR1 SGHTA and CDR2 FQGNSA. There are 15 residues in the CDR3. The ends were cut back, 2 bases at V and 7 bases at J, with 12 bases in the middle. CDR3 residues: CASSLYTQRNSPLHF. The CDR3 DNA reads TGTGCCAGCAGCTTATATACCCAGCGGAATTCACCCCTCCACTTT.

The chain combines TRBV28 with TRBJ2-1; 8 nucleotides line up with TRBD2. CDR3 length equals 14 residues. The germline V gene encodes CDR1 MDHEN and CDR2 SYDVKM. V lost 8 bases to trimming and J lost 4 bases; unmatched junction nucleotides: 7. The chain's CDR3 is CASAPGGLYNEQFF. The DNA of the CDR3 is TGTGCCAGCGCCCCGGGAGGGCTTTACAATGAGCAGTTCTTC.

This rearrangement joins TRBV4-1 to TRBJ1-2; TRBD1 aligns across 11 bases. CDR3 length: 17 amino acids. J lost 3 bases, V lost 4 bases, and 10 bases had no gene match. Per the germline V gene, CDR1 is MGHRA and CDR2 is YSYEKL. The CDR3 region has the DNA TGCGCCAGCAGCCTAGGGACAGGGGGGGGGTTGGACTATGGCTACACCTTC. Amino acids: CASSLGTGGGLDYGYTF.

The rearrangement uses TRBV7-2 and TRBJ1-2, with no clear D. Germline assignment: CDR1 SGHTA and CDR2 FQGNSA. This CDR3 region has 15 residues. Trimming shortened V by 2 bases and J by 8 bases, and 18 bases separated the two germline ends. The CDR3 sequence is CASSLSLTMKEGYTF. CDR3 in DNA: TGTGCCAGCAGCTTATCGCTCACTATGAAGGAAGGCTACACCTTC.

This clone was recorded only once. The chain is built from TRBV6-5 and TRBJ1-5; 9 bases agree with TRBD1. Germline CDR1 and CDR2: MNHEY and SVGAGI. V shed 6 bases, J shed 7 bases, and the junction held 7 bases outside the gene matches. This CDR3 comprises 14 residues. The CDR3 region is CASRRTGGGQPQHF. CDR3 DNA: TGTGCCAGCAGACGAACAGGGGGCGGACAGCCCCAGCATTTT.

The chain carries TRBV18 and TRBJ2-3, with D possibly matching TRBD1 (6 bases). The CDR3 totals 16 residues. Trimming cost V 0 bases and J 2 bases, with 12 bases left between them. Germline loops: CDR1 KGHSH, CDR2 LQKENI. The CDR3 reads CASSPPGRGATDTQYF. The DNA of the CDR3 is TGTGCCAGCTCACCACCGGGCAGGGGCGCCACAGATACGCAGTATTTT.

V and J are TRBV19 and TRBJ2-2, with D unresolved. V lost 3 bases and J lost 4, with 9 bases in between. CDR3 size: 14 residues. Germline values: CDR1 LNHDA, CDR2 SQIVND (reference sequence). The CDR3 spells CASSIYSVTGELFF. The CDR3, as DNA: TGTGCCAGTAGTATTTATAGTGTCACCGGGGAGCTGTTTTTT.